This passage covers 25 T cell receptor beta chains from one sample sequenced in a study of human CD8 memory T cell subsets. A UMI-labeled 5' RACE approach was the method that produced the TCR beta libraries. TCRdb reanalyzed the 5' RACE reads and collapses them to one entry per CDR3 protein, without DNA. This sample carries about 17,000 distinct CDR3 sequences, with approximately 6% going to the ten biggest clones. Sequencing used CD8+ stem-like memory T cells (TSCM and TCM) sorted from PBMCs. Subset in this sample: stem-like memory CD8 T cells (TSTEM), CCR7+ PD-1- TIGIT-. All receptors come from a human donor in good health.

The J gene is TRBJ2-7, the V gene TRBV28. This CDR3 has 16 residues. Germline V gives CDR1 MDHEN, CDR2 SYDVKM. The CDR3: CASSFTTSLLTYEQYF.

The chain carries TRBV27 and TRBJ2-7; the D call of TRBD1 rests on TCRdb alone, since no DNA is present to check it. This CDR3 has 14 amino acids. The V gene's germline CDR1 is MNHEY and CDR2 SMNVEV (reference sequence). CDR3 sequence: CASARDRASYEQYF.

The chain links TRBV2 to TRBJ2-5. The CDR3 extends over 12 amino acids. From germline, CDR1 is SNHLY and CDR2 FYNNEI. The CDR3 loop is CASRDLYETQYF.

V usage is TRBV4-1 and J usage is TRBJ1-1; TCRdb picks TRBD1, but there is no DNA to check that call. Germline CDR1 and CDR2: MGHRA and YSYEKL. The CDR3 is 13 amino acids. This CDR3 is CASSPRVNTEAFF.

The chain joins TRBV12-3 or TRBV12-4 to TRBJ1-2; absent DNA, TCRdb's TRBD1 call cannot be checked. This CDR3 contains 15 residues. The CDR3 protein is CASSLPAGQGNGYTF.

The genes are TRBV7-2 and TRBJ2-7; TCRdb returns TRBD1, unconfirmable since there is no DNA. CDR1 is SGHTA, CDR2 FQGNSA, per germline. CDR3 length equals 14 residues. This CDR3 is CASSPSGGPYEQYF.

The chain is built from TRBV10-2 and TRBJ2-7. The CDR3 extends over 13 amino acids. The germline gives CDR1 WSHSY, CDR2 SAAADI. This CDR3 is CASSESTRDEQYF.

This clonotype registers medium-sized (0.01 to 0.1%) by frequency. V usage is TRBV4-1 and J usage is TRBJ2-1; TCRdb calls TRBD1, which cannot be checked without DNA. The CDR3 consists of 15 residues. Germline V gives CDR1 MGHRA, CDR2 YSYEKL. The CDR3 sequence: CASSQAGTGENEQFF.

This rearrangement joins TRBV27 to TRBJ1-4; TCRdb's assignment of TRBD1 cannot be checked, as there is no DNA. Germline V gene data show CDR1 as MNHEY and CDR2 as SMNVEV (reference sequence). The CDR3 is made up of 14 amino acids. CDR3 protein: CASSVDSLNEKLFF.

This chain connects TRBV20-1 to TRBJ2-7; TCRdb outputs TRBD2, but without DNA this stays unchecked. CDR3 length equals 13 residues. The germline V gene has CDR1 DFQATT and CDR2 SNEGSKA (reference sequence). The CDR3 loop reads CSARDLRGYEQYF.

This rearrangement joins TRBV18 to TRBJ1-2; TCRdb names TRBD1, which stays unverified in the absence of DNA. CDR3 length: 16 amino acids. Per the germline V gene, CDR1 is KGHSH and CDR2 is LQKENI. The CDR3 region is CASSQTGTEFNYGYTF.

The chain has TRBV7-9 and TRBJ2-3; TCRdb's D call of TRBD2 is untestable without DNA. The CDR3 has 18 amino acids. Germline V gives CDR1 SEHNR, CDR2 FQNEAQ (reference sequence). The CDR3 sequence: CASSSSAGTSGGTDTQYF. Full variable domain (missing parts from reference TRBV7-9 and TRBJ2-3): DTGVSQNPRHKITKRGQNVTFRCDPISEHNRLYWYRQTLGQGPEFLTYFQNEAQLEKSRLLSDRFSAERPKGSFSTLEIQRTEQGDSAMYLCASSSSAGTSGGTDTQYFGPGTRLTVL.

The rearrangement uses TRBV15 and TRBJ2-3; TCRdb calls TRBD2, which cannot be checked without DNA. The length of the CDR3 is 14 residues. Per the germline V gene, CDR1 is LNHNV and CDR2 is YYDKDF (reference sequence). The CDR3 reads CATAATSGADTQYF.

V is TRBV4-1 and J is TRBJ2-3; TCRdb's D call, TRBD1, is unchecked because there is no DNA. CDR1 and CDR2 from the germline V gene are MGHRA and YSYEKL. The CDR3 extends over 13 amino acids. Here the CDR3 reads CASSQAAGPYPYF.

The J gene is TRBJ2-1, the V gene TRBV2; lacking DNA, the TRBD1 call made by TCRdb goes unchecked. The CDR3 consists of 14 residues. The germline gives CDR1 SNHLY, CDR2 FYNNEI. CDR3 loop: CASSWTGETDEQFF.

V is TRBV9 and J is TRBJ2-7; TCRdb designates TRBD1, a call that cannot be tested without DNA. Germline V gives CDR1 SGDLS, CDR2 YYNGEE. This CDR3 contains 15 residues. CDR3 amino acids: CASSVEAGGSYEQYF.

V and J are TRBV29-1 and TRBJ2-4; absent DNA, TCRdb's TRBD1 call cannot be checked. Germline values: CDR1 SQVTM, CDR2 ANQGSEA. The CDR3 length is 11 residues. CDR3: CSVLQGNIQYF.

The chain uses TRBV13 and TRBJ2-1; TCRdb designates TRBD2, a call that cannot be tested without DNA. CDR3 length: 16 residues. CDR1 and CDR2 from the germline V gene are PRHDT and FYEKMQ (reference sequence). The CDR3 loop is CASSSLMSGRDNEQFF.

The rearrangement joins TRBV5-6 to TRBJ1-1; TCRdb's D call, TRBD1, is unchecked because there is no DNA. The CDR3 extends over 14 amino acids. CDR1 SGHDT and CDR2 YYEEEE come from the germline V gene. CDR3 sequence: CASSLGRGLTEAFF.

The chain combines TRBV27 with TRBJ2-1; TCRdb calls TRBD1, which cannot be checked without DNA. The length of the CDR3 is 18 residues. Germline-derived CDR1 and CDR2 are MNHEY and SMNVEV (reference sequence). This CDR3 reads CASSPISTFAPMGDEQFF.

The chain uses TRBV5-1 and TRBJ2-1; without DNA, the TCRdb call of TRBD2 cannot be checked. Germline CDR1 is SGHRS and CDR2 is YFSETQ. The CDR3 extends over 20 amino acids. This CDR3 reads CASSLGIVVSGTSSYNEQFF.

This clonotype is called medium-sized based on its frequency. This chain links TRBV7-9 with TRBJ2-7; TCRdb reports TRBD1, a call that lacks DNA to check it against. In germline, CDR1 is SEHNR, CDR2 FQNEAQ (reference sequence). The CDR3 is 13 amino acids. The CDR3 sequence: CASRDRGTYEQYF.

CDR3 protein: CSAAALSGGLTDTQYF. J is TRBJ2-3 and V is TRBV20-1; the TCRdb D gene call, TRBD2, has no DNA to confirm it. This CDR3 contains 16 residues. Looked up from germline, CDR1 is DFQATT and CDR2 is SNEGSKA (reference sequence).

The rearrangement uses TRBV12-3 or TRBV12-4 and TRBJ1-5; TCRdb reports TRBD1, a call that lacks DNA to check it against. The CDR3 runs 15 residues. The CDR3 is CASSLDGAVGQPQHF.

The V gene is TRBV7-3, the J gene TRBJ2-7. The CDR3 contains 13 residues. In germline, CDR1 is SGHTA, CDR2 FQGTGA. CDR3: CASSFGWGYEQYF.